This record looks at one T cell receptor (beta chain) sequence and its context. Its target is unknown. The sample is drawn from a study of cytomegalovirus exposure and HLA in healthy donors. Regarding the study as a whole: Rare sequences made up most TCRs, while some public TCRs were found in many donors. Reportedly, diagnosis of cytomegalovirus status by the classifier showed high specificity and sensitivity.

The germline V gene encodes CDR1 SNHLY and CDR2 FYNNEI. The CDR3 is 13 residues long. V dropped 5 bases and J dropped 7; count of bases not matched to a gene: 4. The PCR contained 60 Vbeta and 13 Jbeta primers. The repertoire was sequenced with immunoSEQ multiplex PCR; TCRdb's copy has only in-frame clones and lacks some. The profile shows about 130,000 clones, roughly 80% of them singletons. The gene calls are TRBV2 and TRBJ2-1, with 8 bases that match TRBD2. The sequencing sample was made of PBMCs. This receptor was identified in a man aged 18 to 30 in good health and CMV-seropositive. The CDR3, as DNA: TGTGCCAGCAGTAGCGGGGGCGGGAATGAGCAGTTCTTC. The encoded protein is CASSSGGGNEQFF.